The T cell receptor beta chain under discussion was sequenced for a study of somatic mutations in cytotoxic T cells in rheumatoid arthritis. Data came from immunoSEQ multiplex PCR; TCRdb stores just in-frame clones and leaves some out. Of around 15,000 clones in the sample, about 80% were seen once. Germline CDR1 and CDR2: SGHRS and YFSETQ. This CDR3 is 12 amino acids long. Trimming took off 0 bases at V and 7 bases at J, with 5 bases between the two ends. Sequenced sample: CD8+ T cells sorted from blood. This clonotype was sampled from an adult with rheumatoid arthritis. V and J are TRBV5-1 and TRBJ2-1; no clear D. CDR3 residues: CASSLVPNEQFF. CDR3 coding DNA: TGCGCCAGCAGCTTGGTTCCTAATGAGCAGTTCTTC.